This T cell receptor beta chain was obtained from a study of T cells in Graves' hyperthyroidism and ophthalmopathy. Notes on the study in general: The model foresaw ophthalmopathy a median approximately 6.1 months prior to onset.

The CDR3 covers 15 residues. Trimming shortened V by 0 bases and J by 8 bases, and 16 bases separated the two germline ends. Germline V gene lookup returns CDR1 SNHLY and CDR2 FYNNEI. TCR beta CDR3 regions were amplified from RNA transcripts. In the first-round RT-PCR of the TCR CDR3, the HTBI primer set was used. MiXCR, applied by TCRdb to the multiplex PCR reads, yields one record per CDR3 protein. Of a few hundred thousand distinct CDR3 sequences detected, roughly 20% appear once; the ten largest clones hold around a quarter. There are many counts of this clonotype. Its antigen is not known. When ophthalmopathy did not progress within 18 months, Graves' hyperthyroidism was considered stable. Diagnoses used clinical symptoms, serum thyroxine and TRAb, thyroid ultrasound and orbital computed tomography.

V gene TRBV2 combines with J gene TRBJ1-2, with D perhaps TRBD1 (5 bases). Sequenced: blood. The source of this sequence is a man aged 18-30 years with Graves' hyperthyroidism. The CDR3 here is CASSEAPRQGGGYTF. CDR3 sequence (DNA): TGTGCCAGCAGTGAAGCGCCTCGCCAGGGCGGAGGCTACACCTTC.